What follows describes a single TCR beta chain. No cognate antigen has been identified for it. Base qualities are not at hand, and no much larger clone is one base apart. These data come from a study of CD8 T cells in Susac syndrome (dated by TCRdb to the late 2010s). About the full investigation: Repertoire sequencing was used to test whether CD8+ T cell activation and differentiation in Susac syndrome was antigen driven.

High-throughput TCR beta sequencing profiled peripheral blood CD8+ and CD4+ T cells from healthy donors, Susac syndrome patients and multiple sclerosis patients. Healthy donors were included as age- and sex-matched controls. Bulk CD8+ and CD4+ T cells were purified magnetically by negative isolation, whereas CD8+ TEMRA cells were enriched by FACS. Blood was drawn into EDTA tubes, processed within 24 hours, and PBMCs were isolated by density gradient centrifugation. PBMCs intended for TCR sequencing were cryopreserved in liquid nitrogen and were subsequently thawed in a 37 degrees C water bath. Purity of sorted or isolated CD4+, CD8+ and CD8+ TEMRA cells was at least 90%. RNA was extracted with the RNeasy kit and 0.5 to 1 ug was reverse transcribed using random hexamers. TCR beta CDR3 regions were amplified with the immunoSEQ multiplex PCR assay covering 54 Vbeta and 13 Jbeta segments. PCR amplification bias was corrected by using a synthetic template baseline for primer optimization and computational correction. Concerning the study's data processing: Reads were annotated to V, D and J genes per IMGT and analyzed with immunoSEQ Analyzer, keeping only productive sequences. To calculate clonality, Shannon entropy was normalized by log2 of the number of productive unique sequences and then subtracted from one. For each patient and control, public and private clones were evaluated among the 100 most prevalent clones. Susac-specific clones were defined as absent from healthy and MS cohorts, about 1,000 published viral clones and other ImmuneACCESS disease sequences. TCRdb handled the public reads itself, with Q25 trimming in fastp and clone calling in MiXCR, and kept productive beta chains. Each CDR3 protein gets just one entry, which takes the most common genes and DNA from the rows behind it. What appears here as the V and J calls and clone size reflects TCRdb's work, not the paper's. Recorded for this sample are 120,000 to 150,000 distinct CDR3 sequences; less than 95% of them occurred a single time. Together, the top ten hold less than 0.095% of the sample.

What the authors observed across the whole study: The number of individuals in the TCR sequencing and HLA analysis was recognized as being relatively small.

Trimming takes 0 bases from V and 0 bases from J, and the germline ends sit 10 bases apart. From cysteine to phenylalanine, the CDR3 is 15 amino acids long. CDR3 DNA is the only sequence kept; it has 45 bases, read in frame from the first base. From a lookup of the germline V gene, CDR1 and CDR2 are SGHDT and YYEEEE. The receptor comes from a human donor in good health. The sequence joins TRBV5-6 to TRBJ2-7, and possibly TRBD2, on 6 matching bases. Material: CD4+ T cells from PBMCs. The DNA sequence is as follows: TGTGCCAGCAGCTTGGCCGGGGGTCCCTCCTACGAGCAGTACTTC. This codes for CASSLAGGPSYEQYF.